What follows are 10 T cell receptor beta chains derived from one specimen sequenced in a study of shared clonotypes between healthy human individuals. Terminally differentiated effector memory CD45RA+ cells were left out of the naive CD8 fraction, which was CD45RO-negative and positively selected for CCR7. TCRdb keeps only in-frame clones here, not all; method: immunoSEQ multiplex PCR. The data show 550,000 to 750,000 clones, with about 95% seen just once and 0.11% held by the top ten. The sequencing input was naive CD8+ T cells sorted from blood. These receptors originate from a woman in her twenties or thirties in good health.

V usage is TRBV5-1 and J usage is TRBJ1-4; 8 nucleotides agree with TRBD1. V gave up 4 bases and J gave up 5 bases; unmatched junction bases: 4. CDR1 SGHRS and CDR2 YFSETQ come from the germline V gene. The CDR3 has 14 amino acids. The CDR3 DNA follows: TGCGCCAGCAGCACCCGGACAGGGAATGAAAAACTGTTTTTT. Translating gives CASSTRTGNEKLFF.

This chain joins TRBV5-6 and TRBJ2-7; 9 bases line up with TRBD1. The CDR3 is 13 amino acids. Germline V gives CDR1 SGHDT, CDR2 YYEEEE. V lost 3 bases and J lost 5; bases outside the gene matches: 3. The CDR3 nucleotides read TGTGCCAGCAGCTGGGACAGGGTTCACGAGCAGTACTTC. Protein product: CASSWDRVHEQYF. The full variable domain, rest sourced from reference TRBV5-6 and TRBJ2-7, is DAGVTQSPTHLIKTRGQQVTLRCSPKSGHDTVSWYQQALGQGPQFIFQYYEEEERQRGNFPDRFSGHQFPNYSSELNVNALLLGDSALYLCASSWDRVHEQYFGPGTRLTVT.

Concerning this clone: Other DNA sequences in this sample translate to the same CDR3. The chain recombines TRBV7-8 with TRBJ2-7; D ambiguous. The germline V and J ends were trimmed by 5 bases and 3 bases, with 2 bases remaining between them. Looked up from germline, CDR1 is SGHVS and CDR2 is FQNEAQ. The CDR3 totals 10 residues. As DNA, the CDR3 is TGTGCCAGCAGCGGCTACGAGCAGTACTTC. This translates into CASSGYEQYF.

A note on this clone: The junction and the germline gene differ at one end; a read error may be behind it. This sample includes further DNA sequences coding for the same CDR3. The V call is TRBV6-4, the J call TRBJ1-5; 8 bases match TRBD1. The CDR3 length is 14 residues. Germline CDR1 reads MRHNA; CDR2 reads SNTAGT. The CDR3 bases are TGTGCTAGCAGTGCAGGGGGCGCGGGTCAGCCCCAGCATTTT. Translating gives CASSAGGAGQPQHF.

This clone has only one observation. The chain uses TRBV5-6 and TRBJ1-1, with 8 positions matching TRBD1. V lost 2 bases to trimming and J lost 2 bases; unmatched junction nucleotides: 8. Looked up from germline, CDR1 is SGHDT and CDR2 is YYEEEE. This CDR3 comprises 16 residues. This CDR3 reads CASSFRGPYFNTEAFF. As DNA, the CDR3 is TGTGCCAGCAGCTTCAGGGGGCCCTATTTTAACACTGAAGCTTTCTTT.

The rearrangement joins TRBV18 to TRBJ1-5, with a possible D match to TRBD1 (6 bases). This CDR3 has 15 amino acids. V lost 2 bases to trimming and J lost 4 bases, with 12 bases between them. Germline assignment: CDR1 KGHSH and CDR2 LQKENI. The CDR3 DNA reads as TGTGCCAGCTCACCAGAGGGAGGGGGAAATCAGCCCCAGCATTTT. Residues: CASSPEGGGNQPQHF. The whole variable domain, remainder taken from reference TRBV18 and TRBJ1-5, is NAGVMQNPRHLVRRRGQEARLRCSPMKGHSHVYWYRQLPEEGLKFMVYLQKENIIDESGMPKERFSAEFPKEGPSILRIQQVVRGDSAAYFCASSPEGGGNQPQHFGDGTRLSIL.

The V gene is TRBV28, the J gene TRBJ1-1; D not resolved. Trimming pared 6 bases from V and 6 bases from J, leaving 17 bases between. The germline gives CDR1 MDHEN, CDR2 SYDVKM. The length of the CDR3 is 14 residues. The CDR3 reads CASRRTGRSAEAFF. The CDR3 DNA is TGTGCCAGCAGGAGGACGGGGAGGTCGGCTGAAGCTTTCTTT.

Here the CDR3 reads CASSQGGEKLFF. The CDR3 DNA is TGCGCCAGCAGCCAGGGTGGCGAAAAACTGTTTTTT. The chain combines TRBV4-1 with TRBJ1-4; D uncertain. CDR3 length: 12 residues. The V gene's germline CDR1 is MGHRA and CDR2 YSYEKL. Trimming cost V 3 bases and J 8 bases, with 7 bases left between them.

Comments on this clone: Other nucleotide sequences from this sample produce the same CDR3. The chain uses TRBV15 and TRBJ2-7; the D is unclear. CDR1 LNHNV and CDR2 YYDKDF come from the germline V gene (reference sequence). The CDR3 extends over 12 amino acids. Trimming removed 0 bases at V and 4 bases at J, with 4 bases between. The CDR3 DNA reads TGTGCCACCAGCAGAGAGACGTACGAGCAGTACTTC. It yields the protein CATSRETYEQYF.

The chain recombines TRBV7-9 with TRBJ1-2; D perhaps matches TRBD1 (5 bases). CDR3 length: 15 residues. Germline V gives CDR1 SEHNR, CDR2 FQNEAQ (reference sequence). Trimming pared 3 bases from V and 2 bases from J, leaving 13 bases between. CDR3 sequence (DNA): TGTGCCAGCAGCTTTGGCACAGGTCTAAACTATGGCTACACCTTC. It is translated as CASSFGTGLNYGYTF.